This T cell receptor beta chain was identified in a study of CXCR3 chemokines and chemotherapy response in bladder cancer. The V and J ends lost 0 bases and 2 bases, in that order; junction bases with no gene match: 3. The CDR3 sequence is 15 residues long. Germline lookup yields CDR1 LNHNV and CDR2 YYDKDF (reference sequence). TCRdb reprocessed the PCR reads via MiXCR and lists one record per CDR3 protein. The sample holds a few thousand distinct CDR3 sequences; approximately 15% are singletons and the top ten take roughly 11%. By its share, this clonotype is medium-sized. The J gene is TRBJ2-7, the V gene TRBV15; 8 nucleotides agree with TRBD2. Sampling was performed from a patient whose treatment included neoadjuvant chemotherapy. The clonotype was recovered from a human donor with bladder cancer that responded to neoadjuvant chemotherapy. The CDR3 loop reads CATSRELAVAYEQYF. The CDR3 DNA follows: TGTGCCACCAGCAGAGAACTAGCGGTCGCCTACGAGCAGTACTTC.